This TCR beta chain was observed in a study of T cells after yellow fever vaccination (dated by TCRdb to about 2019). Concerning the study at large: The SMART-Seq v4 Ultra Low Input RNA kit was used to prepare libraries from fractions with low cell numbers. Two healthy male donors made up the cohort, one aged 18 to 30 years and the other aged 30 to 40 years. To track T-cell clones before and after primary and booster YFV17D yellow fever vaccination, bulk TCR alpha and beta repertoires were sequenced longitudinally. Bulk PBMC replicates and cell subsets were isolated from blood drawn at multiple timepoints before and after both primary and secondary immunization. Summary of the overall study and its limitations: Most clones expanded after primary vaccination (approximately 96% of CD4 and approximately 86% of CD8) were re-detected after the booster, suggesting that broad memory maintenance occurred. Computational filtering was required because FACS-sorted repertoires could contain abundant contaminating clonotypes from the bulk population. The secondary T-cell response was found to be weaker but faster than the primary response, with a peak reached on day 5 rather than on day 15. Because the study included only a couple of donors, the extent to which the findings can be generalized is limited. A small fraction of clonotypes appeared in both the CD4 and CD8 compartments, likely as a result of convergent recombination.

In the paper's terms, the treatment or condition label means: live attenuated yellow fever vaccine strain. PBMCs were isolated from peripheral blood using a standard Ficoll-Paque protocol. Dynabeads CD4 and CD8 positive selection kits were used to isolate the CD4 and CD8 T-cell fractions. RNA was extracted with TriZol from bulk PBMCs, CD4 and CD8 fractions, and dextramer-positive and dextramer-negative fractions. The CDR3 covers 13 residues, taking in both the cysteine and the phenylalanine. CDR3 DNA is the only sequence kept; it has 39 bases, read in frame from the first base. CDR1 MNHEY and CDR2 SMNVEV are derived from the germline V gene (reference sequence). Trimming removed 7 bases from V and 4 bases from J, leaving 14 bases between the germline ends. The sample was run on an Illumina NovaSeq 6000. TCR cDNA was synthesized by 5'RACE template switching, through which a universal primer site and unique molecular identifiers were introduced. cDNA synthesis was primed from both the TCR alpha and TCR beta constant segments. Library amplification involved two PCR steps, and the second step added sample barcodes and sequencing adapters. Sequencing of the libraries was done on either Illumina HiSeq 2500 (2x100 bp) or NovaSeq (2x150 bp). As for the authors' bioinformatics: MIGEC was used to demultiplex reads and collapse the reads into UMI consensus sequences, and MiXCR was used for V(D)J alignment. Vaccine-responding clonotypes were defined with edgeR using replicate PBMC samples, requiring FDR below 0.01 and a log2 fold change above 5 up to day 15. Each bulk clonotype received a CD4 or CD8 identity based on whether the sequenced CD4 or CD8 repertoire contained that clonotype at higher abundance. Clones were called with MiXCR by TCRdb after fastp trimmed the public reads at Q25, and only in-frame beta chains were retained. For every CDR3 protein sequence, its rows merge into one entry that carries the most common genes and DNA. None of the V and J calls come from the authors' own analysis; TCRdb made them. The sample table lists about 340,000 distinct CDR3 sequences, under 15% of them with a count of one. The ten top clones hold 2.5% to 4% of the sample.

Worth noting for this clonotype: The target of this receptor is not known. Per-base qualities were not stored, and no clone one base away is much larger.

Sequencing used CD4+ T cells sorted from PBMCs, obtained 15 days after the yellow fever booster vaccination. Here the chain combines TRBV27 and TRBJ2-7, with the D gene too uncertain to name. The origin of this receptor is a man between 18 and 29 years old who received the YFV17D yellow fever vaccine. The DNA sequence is TGTGCCAGCAAACCCAGTAGGGATTACGAGCAGTACTTC. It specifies CASKPSRDYEQYF.